This T cell receptor (beta chain) was observed in a study of cytotoxic CD8 clonotypes in ibrutinib-treated CLL. Study outcomes and limitations: Public clonotypes showed up rarely, and on treatment they shrank or held steady.

The germline V and J ends were trimmed by 3 bases and 1 base, with 13 bases remaining between them. In germline, CDR1 is SNHLY, CDR2 FYNNEI. The CDR3 contains 16 residues. Points on this clone: Its target is unknown.

Produced via immunoSEQ multiplex PCR; TCRdb's table is partial and in-frame only. The sample lists about 180,000 clones, under 90% occurring once. Sample: PBMCs, taken after 24 months of ibrutinib treatment. The rearrangement joins TRBV2 to TRBJ1-3, with no clear D. The TCR comes from a human donor with chronic lymphocytic leukemia. CDR3 residues: CASSDMVSGSGNTIYF. CDR3 coding DNA: TGTGCCAGCAGTGATATGGTGTCCGGATCTGGAAACACCATATATTTT.